The clone carrying this T cell receptor (beta chain) was found a few times. This sample is drawn from a study of T cell repertoires in cytomegalovirus infection. CDR3 size: 15 residues. The V end lost 6 bases, the J end lost 6 bases, and 15 bases lay between the germline ends. TCRdb re-analysed the reads in MiXCR, keeping a single row per CDR3 protein. This table has around 300,000 distinct CDR3 sequences, under 30% appearing once. The sequencing input was PBMCs. The chain uses TRBV12-3 or TRBV12-4 and TRBJ1-6; a weak D match, TRBD1 (6 bases). This receptor was identified in a human donor in good health (CMV status not recorded). Some clones in this sample may be carry-over from other donors' samples. CDR3 sequence reads: CASRPTGQPNSPLHF. The CDR3 nucleotides are TGTGCCAGCAGGCCAACGGGACAACCTAATTCACCCCTCCACTTT.